The next 29 T cell receptor beta chains were all read from a single sample in a study of T cells in Graves' hyperthyroidism and ophthalmopathy. TCR beta CDR3 regions were amplified from RNA transcripts. First-round RT-PCR of the TCR CDR3 relied on the HTBI primer set. MiXCR was run by TCRdb on the multiplex PCR reads, yielding one entry per CDR3 protein. The sample lists roughly 380,000 distinct CDR3 sequences, approximately 14% occurring once. The sequencing sample was made of blood. The origin of the receptors is a woman aged 55-69 years with Graves' hyperthyroidism.

This chain uses TRBV12-3 or TRBV12-4 with TRBJ2-3; 9 nucleotides agree with TRBD2. The CDR3 contains 15 residues. V was clipped by 5 bases and J by 5 bases; unmatched bases: 8. CDR3 nucleotide sequence: TGTGCCAGCAGTCCCAGACTAGCGGTAGGAGATACGCAGTATTTT. Translation gives CASSPRLAVGDTQYF.

This chain links TRBV12-3 or TRBV12-4 with TRBJ2-5; weak D call: TRBD2 (6 bases). V was clipped by 6 bases and J by 2 bases, with 7 bases between them. The CDR3 spans 12 residues. CDR3 nucleotides: TGTGCCAGCAGAAGCGGGCAAGAGACCCAGTACTTC. The encoded protein is CASRSGQETQYF.

As concerns this clonotype: A much larger clone differs by one base, so this may be a read error. The gene calls are TRBV6-2 or TRBV6-3 and TRBJ2-7; no firm D call. Trimming removed 5 bases from V and 0 bases from J, with 11 bases in between. The CDR3 contains 14 residues. Germline V gives CDR1 MNHEY, CDR2 SVGEGT. The chain's CDR3 is CASSESTPSYEQYF. Here the CDR3 DNA reads TGTGCCAGCAGTGAGTCGACCCCCTCCTACGAGCAGTACTTC.

V is TRBV5-1 and J is TRBJ2-5; D gene ambiguous. Deletions cut 0 bases from V and 4 bases from J, with 10 bases between. The CDR3 runs to 14 residues. From germline, CDR1 is SGHRS and CDR2 YFSETQ. The CDR3: CASSLDNRAETQYF. CDR3 DNA: TGCGCCAGCAGCTTGGACAATCGGGCAGAGACCCAGTACTTC.

This clonotype was observed many times. V and J are TRBV4-1 and TRBJ1-1; D remains unclear. This CDR3 comprises 17 residues. The V end was cut by 4 bases, the J end by 1 base, with 19 bases between. CDR1 MGHRA and CDR2 YSYEKL come from the germline V gene. Written as DNA, the CDR3 is TGCGCCAGCAGCCTAGGAGCATGGTACCACCCGAACACTGAAGCTTTCTTT. Amino acid sequence: CASSLGAWYHPNTEAFF.

CDR3 loop: CATESGTSAYNEQFF. The CDR3 region has the DNA TGTGCCACCGAGAGCGGGACTAGCGCGTACAATGAGCAGTTCTTC. This chain uses TRBV15 with TRBJ2-1, with 10 bases fitting TRBD2. V lost 8 bases to trimming and J lost 4 bases; unmatched junction nucleotides: 8. This CDR3 contains 15 residues. CDR1 and CDR2 from the germline V gene are LNHNV and YYDKDF (reference sequence).

A note on this clonotype: Since a much larger clone is just one base distant, this may be a read error. J is TRBJ2-1 and V is TRBV28; TRBD2 aligns across 15 bases. Looked up from germline, CDR1 is MDHEN and CDR2 is SYDVKM. The CDR3 runs to 16 residues. V was pared by 6 bases and J by 7 bases, with 7 bases of the junction left unmatched. CDR3 coding DNA: TGTGCCAGCAGCCCCACCGGGACTAGCGGGGGGAATGAGCAGTTCTTC. It is translated as CASSPTGTSGGNEQFF.

A few counts support this clonotype. J is TRBJ1-1 and V is TRBV27, with a weak D call TRBD1 (6 bases). The ends were cut back, 6 bases at V and 5 bases at J, with 25 bases in the middle. CDR1 and CDR2 from the germline V gene are MNHEY and SMNVEV (reference sequence). The CDR3 runs to 17 residues. The CDR3 here is CASSKLEGGRLGTEAFF. Written as DNA, the CDR3 is TGTGCCAGCAGCAAACTAGAGGGGGGGCGGTTGGGAACTGAAGCTTTCTTT.

This sequence joins TRBV6-5 and TRBJ2-7; 7 nucleotides line up with TRBD2. The germline V gene has CDR1 MNHEY and CDR2 SVGAGI. The junction had 8 bases not matched to a gene; V was cut back by 0 bases and J by 0 bases. CDR3 length equals 17 residues. The CDR3 loop is CASSYSASGASSYEQYF. The CDR3 nucleotides read TGTGCCAGCAGTTACTCTGCTAGCGGAGCTAGCTCCTACGAGCAGTACTTC.

This clonotype has ten or more counts. V usage is TRBV7-9 and J usage is TRBJ2-7; D ambiguous. With 1 base removed from V and 5 bases from J, the gap between germline ends came to 9 bases. The CDR3 has 13 residues. Germline-derived CDR1 and CDR2 are SEHNR and FQNEAQ (reference sequence). This CDR3 is CASSLGIEDEQYF. The CDR3 nucleotides read TGTGCCAGCAGCTTAGGCATTGAGGACGAGCAGTACTTC.

The table lists this clonotype with a few counts. The chain employs TRBV4-1 and TRBJ2-7; D call uncertain. The V gene's germline CDR1 is MGHRA and CDR2 YSYEKL. The CDR3 covers 15 residues. V gave up 0 bases and J gave up 0 bases, with 9 bases separating them. The CDR3 nucleotides read TGCGCCAGCAGCCAAGACAGCTGGAGCTCCTACGAGCAGTACTTC. The encoded protein is CASSQDSWSSYEQYF.

This clonotype occurred many times. The genes are TRBV20-1 and TRBJ1-3, with D possibly matching TRBD1 (6 bases). Germline CDR1 DFQATT, CDR2 SNEGSKA (reference sequence). Trimming stripped 2 bases from V and 0 bases from J, with 11 bases between. This CDR3 is 15 amino acids long. CDR3 sequence (DNA): TGCAGTGCTAGAACAGGGATCACCTCTGGAAACACCATATATTTT. Its protein product is CSARTGITSGNTIYF.

The chain couples TRBV4-1 to TRBJ2-7; no clear D. V was shortened by 4 bases and J by 0 bases, with 10 bases between the two germline ends. The CDR3 is 14 amino acids. Germline V gene sequence: CDR1 MGHRA, CDR2 YSYEKL. The CDR3 loop reads CASSLSPLSYEQYF. DNA for the CDR3: TGCGCCAGCAGCCTAAGTCCACTCTCCTACGAGCAGTACTTC.

This clonotype was found a few times. The V call is TRBV2, the J call TRBJ1-5; unclear D gene. Germline V lookup: CDR1 SNHLY, CDR2 FYNNEI. The CDR3 consists of 13 residues. Trimming removed 7 bases from V and 4 bases from J, with 11 bases in between. The CDR3 nucleotides are TGTGCCAGCACGGGGATCGGGAATCAGCCCCAGCATTTT. This gives the protein CASTGIGNQPQHF.

This clonotype was seen repeatedly, ten times or more. CDR3 sequence (DNA): TGCGCCAGCAGCCAAGACCCTCCGACTAGCGGAAAAGAGACCCAGTACTTC. Translating it yields CASSQDPPTSGKETQYF. The chain couples TRBV4-1 to TRBJ2-5, with 9 bases aligning to TRBD2. This CDR3 is 17 amino acids long. In germline, CDR1 is MGHRA, CDR2 YSYEKL. V gave up 0 bases and J gave up 3 bases; unmatched junction bases: 8.

In its sample, this clonotype was seen many times. The J gene is TRBJ2-6, the V gene TRBV11-2; TRBD1 is a possible D gene (5 bases). Germline-derived CDR1 and CDR2 are SGHAT and FQNNGV. The CDR3 spans 17 residues. Between the trimmed V and J ends, which lost 4 bases and 3 bases, there was a span of 16 bases. The CDR3 coding sequence is TGTGCCAGCAGCTCCCAACTCAGGGTTTATGGGGCCAACGTCCTGACTTTC. Its protein product is CASSSQLRVYGANVLTF.

This clonotype was seen many times. The chain couples TRBV28 to TRBJ2-3, with TRBD2 matching 7 bases. Per the germline V gene, CDR1 is MDHEN and CDR2 is SYDVKM. The CDR3 loop spans 15 amino acids. The V segment lost 8 bases and the J segment 3 bases; nucleotides outside the gene matches: 11. DNA of the CDR3: TGTGCCAGCTCGAAAGCGGGGACCTTGACAGATACGCAGTATTTT. Protein: CASSKAGTLTDTQYF.

In this sample, this clonotype turned up many times. The chain couples TRBV6-2 or TRBV6-3 to TRBJ2-5; 9 bases align to TRBD1. The ends lost 3 bases at V and 5 bases at J; junction bases unmatched: 10. The CDR3 spans 16 residues. Germline V gene sequence: CDR1 MNHEY, CDR2 SVGEGT. Here the CDR3 DNA reads TGTGCCAGCAGTTATGCTCGACAGGGGGTATGGGAGACCCAGTACTTC. Translating gives CASSYARQGVWETQYF.

This clonotype was detected ten times or more. The chain couples TRBV7-8 to TRBJ2-1; D is ambiguous. V lost 1 base, J lost 8 bases, and 12 bases lay in between. The V gene's germline CDR1 is SGHVS and CDR2 FQNEAQ. The CDR3 covers 14 residues. This chain's CDR3 is CASSLGGARHEQFF. CDR3 coding DNA: TGTGCCAGCAGCTTAGGGGGTGCGCGCCATGAGCAGTTCTTC. The full variable domain, its missing parts supplied by reference TRBV7-8 and TRBJ2-1, is GAGVSQSPRYKVAKRGQDVALRCDPISGHVSLFWYQQALGQGPEFLTYFQNEAQLDKSGLPSDRFFAERPEGSVSTLKIQRTQQEDSAVYLCASSLGGARHEQFFGPGTRLTVL.

CDR3 DNA: TGCAGCGTTGAAGTCACAAACTATGGCTACACCTTC. Its protein is CSVEVTNYGYTF. The chain employs TRBV29-1 and TRBJ1-2, with D hard to call. Germline V gene lookup returns CDR1 SQVTM and CDR2 ANQGSEA. The V end was cut by 1 base, the J end by 2 bases, with 5 bases between. The CDR3 covers 12 residues.

This chain connects TRBV6-1 to TRBJ1-6; the D gene is possibly TRBD1 (6 bases). The germline gives CDR1 MNHNS, CDR2 SASEGT. V lost 7 bases to trimming and J lost 9 bases, with 16 bases between them. The CDR3 loop spans 14 amino acids. CDR3 nucleotides: TGTGCCAGCAAAAAGGGACAAGCCGCTTCACCCCTCCACTTT. Translated, it gives CASKKGQAASPLHF.

The rearrangement uses TRBV18 and TRBJ2-7, with a weak D call TRBD2 (5 bases). This CDR3 has 14 residues. The V gene lost 2 bases and the J gene lost 5 bases, with 13 bases spanning the gap. Germline V gene lookup returns CDR1 KGHSH and CDR2 LQKENI. The CDR3 DNA reads as TGTGCCAGCTCACCAATCGGGCGGGTCCACGAGCAGTACTTC. This encodes CASSPIGRVHEQYF.

This clonotype was found a few times. The rearrangement uses TRBV20-1 and TRBJ1-2; a weak D match, TRBD1 (5 bases). Germline V gene lookup returns CDR1 DFQATT and CDR2 SNEGSKA (reference sequence). The CDR3 is made up of 12 amino acids. Trimming stripped 6 bases from V and 5 bases from J, with 13 bases between. The CDR3 protein is CSAHGTSYGYTF. As DNA, the CDR3 is TGCAGTGCGCATGGGACCTCATATGGCTACACCTTC.

This clonotype was counted only a few times. V gene TRBV10-2 combines with J gene TRBJ2-7; 7 positions match TRBD2. The germline V gene encodes CDR1 WSHSY and CDR2 SAAADI. The V gene end was trimmed by 8 bases and the J gene end by 7 bases; junction bases not matched to a gene: 14. The CDR3 loop spans 14 amino acids. The CDR3 coding sequence is TGCGCCAGCGAGGGGACGGGAGGAGCCGGGGAGCAGTACTTC. Translated, it gives CASEGTGGAGEQYF.

This clonotype showed up just a few times. The CDR3 DNA reads as TGTGCCTGGAGTGTTTGGACAGGGGCAGATACGCAGTATTTT. Translating it yields CAWSVWTGADTQYF. This rearrangement joins TRBV30 to TRBJ2-3, with 9 positions matching TRBD1. CDR1 GTSNPN and CDR2 SVGIG come from the germline V gene (reference sequence). V lost 0 bases to trimming and J lost 4 bases; unmatched junction nucleotides: 2. The CDR3 consists of 14 residues.

This clonotype was recorded many times. The genes are TRBV28 and TRBJ1-2; D is possibly TRBD1 (5 bases). CDR3 size: 12 residues. The V gene lost 3 bases and the J gene lost 6 bases, with 8 bases spanning the gap. Per germline, CDR1 MDHEN and CDR2 SYDVKM. The CDR3: CASSLQGHGYTF. CDR3 DNA sequence: TGTGCCAGCAGTTTGCAGGGTCATGGCTACACCTTC.

In this sample, this clonotype turned up many times. The rearrangement links TRBV20-1 to TRBJ2-7; 7 positions match TRBD1. Germline V lookup: CDR1 DFQATT, CDR2 SNEGSKA (reference sequence). V lost 4 bases to trimming and J lost 5 bases; unmatched junction nucleotides: 8. The CDR3 covers 13 residues. CDR3 coding DNA: TGCAGTGCTAAGGACAGGTCGTTCCACGAGCAGTACTTC. This translates into CSAKDRSFHEQYF.

The genes are TRBV20-1 and TRBJ2-7, with 8 nucleotides matching TRBD2. The germline V gene encodes CDR1 DFQATT and CDR2 SNEGSKA (reference sequence). J lost 4 bases, V lost 7 bases, and 12 bases had no gene match. CDR3 length: 14 amino acids. The CDR3 here is CSVRGLAGLYEQYF. CDR3 in DNA: TGCAGTGTCAGAGGTCTAGCGGGTTTATACGAGCAGTACTTC.

This clonotype has a count of ten or more. This chain uses TRBV12-3 or TRBV12-4 with TRBJ2-6, with a tentative D call TRBD1 (5 bases). The CDR3 spans 14 residues. V was pared by 10 bases and J by 2 bases, with 12 bases between. CDR3 sequence reads: CATTDQPGANVLTF. The CDR3 coding sequence is TGTGCCACGACAGATCAGCCTGGGGCCAACGTCCTGACTTTC.